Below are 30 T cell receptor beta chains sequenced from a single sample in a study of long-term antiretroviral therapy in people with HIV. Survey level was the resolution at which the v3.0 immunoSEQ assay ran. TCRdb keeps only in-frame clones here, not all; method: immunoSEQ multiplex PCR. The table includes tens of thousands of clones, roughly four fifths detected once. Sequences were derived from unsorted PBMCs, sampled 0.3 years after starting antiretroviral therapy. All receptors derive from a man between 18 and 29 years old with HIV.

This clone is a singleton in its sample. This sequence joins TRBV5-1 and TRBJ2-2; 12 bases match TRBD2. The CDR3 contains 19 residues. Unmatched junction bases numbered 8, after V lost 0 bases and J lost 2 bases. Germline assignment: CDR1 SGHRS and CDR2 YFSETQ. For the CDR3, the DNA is TGCGCCAGCAGCTTGGATACTAGCGGGGGGTCCTCAAACACCGGGGAGCTGTTTTTT. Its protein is CASSLDTSGGSSNTGELFF.

The CDR3 bases are TGTGCCAGCTCACCAAGGGGGGCTGCGGACGAAAAACTGTTTTTT. This translates into CASSPRGAADEKLFF. The chain has TRBV18 and TRBJ1-4; possibly TRBD1 for D (6 bases). The V gene's germline CDR1 is KGHSH and CDR2 LQKENI. Trimming stripped 2 bases from V and 8 bases from J, with 15 bases between. This CDR3 contains 15 residues.

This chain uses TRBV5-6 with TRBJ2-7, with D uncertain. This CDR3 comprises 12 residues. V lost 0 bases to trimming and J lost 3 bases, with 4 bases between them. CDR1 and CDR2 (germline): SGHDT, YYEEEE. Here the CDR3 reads CASSLADYEQYF. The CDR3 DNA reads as TGTGCCAGCAGCTTGGCGGACTACGAGCAGTACTTC.

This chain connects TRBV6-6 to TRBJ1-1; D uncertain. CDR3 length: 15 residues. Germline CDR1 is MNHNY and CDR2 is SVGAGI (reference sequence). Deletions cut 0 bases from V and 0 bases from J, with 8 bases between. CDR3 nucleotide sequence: TGTGCCAGCAGTTACTCAGCGGATTTGAACACTGAAGCTTTCTTT. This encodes CASSYSADLNTEAFF.

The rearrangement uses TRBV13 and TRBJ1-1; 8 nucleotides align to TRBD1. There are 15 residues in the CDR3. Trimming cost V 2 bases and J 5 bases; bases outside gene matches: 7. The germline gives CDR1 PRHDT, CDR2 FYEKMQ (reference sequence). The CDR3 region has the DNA TGTGCCAGCAGCTTACTCGGACAGGGATCAACTGAAGCTTTCTTT. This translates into CASSLLGQGSTEAFF.

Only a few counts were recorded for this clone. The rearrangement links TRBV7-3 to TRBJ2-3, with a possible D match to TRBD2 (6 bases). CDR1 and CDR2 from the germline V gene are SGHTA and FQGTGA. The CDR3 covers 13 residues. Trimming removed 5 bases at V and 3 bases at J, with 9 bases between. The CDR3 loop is CASSRELTDTQYF. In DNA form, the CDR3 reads TGTGCCAGCAGCCGGGAGTTAACAGATACGCAGTATTTT.

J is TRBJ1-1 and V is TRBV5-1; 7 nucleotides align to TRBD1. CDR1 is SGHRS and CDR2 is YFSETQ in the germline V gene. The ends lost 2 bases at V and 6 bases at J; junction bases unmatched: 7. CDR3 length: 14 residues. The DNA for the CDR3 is TGCGCCAGCAGCTTATGGCAGGGGGACGCTGAAGCTTTCTTT. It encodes CASSLWQGDAEAFF.

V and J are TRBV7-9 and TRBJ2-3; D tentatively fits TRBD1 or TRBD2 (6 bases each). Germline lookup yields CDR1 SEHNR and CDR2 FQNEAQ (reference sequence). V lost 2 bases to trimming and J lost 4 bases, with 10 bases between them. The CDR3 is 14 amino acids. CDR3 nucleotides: TGTGCCAGCAGCTTAAGTAGGGGGGCAGATACGCAGTATTTT. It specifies CASSLSRGADTQYF.

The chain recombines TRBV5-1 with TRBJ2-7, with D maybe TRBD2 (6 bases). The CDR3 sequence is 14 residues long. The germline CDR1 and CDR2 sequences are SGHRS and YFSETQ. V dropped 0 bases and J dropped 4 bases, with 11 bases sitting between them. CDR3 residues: CASSLAAGGYEQYF. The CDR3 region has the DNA TGCGCCAGCAGCTTGGCCGCTGGGGGGTACGAGCAGTACTTC.

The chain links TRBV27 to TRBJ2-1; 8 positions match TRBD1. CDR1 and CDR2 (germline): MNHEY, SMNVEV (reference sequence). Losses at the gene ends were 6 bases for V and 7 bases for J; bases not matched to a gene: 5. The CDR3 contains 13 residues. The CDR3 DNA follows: TGTGCCAGCAGGGTCAACAGGGGGAATGAGCAGTTCTTC. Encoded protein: CASRVNRGNEQFF.

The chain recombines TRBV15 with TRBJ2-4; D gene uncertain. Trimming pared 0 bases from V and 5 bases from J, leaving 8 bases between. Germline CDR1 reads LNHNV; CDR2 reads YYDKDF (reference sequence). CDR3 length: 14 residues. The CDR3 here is CATSRDLRENIQYF. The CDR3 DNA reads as TGTGCCACCAGCAGAGATCTAAGAGAAAACATTCAGTACTTC.

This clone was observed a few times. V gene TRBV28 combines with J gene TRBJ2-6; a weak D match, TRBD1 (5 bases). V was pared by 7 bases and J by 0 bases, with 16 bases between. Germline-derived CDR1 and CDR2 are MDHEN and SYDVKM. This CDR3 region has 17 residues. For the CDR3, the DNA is TGTGCCAGCAATGGTTTTCAGGGTGACTCTGGGGCCAACGTCCTGACTTTC. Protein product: CASNGFQGDSGANVLTF. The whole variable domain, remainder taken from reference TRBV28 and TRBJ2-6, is DVKVTQSSRYLVKRTGEKVFLECVQDMDHENMFWYRQDPGLGLRLIYFSYDVKMKEKGDIPEGYSVSREKKERFSLILESASTNQTSMYLCASNGFQGDSGANVLTFGAGSRLTVL.

The CDR3 region is CASSGTETSGNTIYF. CDR3 nucleotides: TGTGCCAGCAGCGGTACAGAGACCTCTGGAAACACCATATATTTT. J is TRBJ1-3 and V is TRBV5-6, with unresolved D. The CDR3 is made up of 15 amino acids. V was shortened by 4 bases and J by 0 bases, with 11 bases between the two germline ends. Germline V gene lookup returns CDR1 SGHDT and CDR2 YYEEEE.

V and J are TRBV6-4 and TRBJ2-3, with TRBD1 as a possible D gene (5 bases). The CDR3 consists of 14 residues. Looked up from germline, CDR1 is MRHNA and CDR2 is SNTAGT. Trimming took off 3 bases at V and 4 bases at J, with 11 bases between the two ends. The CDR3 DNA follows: TGTGCCAGCAGTGATGGGGCACCTTCAGATACGCAGTATTTT. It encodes CASSDGAPSDTQYF.

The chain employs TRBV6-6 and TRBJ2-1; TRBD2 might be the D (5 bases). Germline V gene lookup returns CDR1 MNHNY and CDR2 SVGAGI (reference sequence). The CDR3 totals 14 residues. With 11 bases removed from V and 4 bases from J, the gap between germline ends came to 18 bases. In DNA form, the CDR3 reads TGTGCCGGCGCACCCAGCTCGGGGTACAATGAGCAGTTCTTC. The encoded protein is CAGAPSSGYNEQFF.

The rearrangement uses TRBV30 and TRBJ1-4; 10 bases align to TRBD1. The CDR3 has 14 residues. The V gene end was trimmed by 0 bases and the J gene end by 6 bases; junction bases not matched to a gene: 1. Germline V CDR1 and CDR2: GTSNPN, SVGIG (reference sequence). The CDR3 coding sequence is TGTGCCTGGAGTGTGGACAGGGGGTATGAAAAACTGTTTTTT. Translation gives CAWSVDRGYEKLFF.

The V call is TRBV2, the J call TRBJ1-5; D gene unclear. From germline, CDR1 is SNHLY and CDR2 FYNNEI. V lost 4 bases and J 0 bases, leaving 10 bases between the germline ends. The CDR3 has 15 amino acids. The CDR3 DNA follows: TGTGCCAGCAGTGGGACTGACTATAGCAATCAGCCCCAGCATTTT. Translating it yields CASSGTDYSNQPQHF.

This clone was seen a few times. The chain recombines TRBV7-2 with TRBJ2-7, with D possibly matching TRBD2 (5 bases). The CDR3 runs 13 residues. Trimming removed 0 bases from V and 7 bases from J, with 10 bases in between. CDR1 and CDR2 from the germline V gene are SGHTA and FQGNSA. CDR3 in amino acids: CASSLAPGEEQYF. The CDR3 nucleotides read TGTGCCAGCAGCTTAGCGCCCGGGGAGGAGCAGTACTTC.

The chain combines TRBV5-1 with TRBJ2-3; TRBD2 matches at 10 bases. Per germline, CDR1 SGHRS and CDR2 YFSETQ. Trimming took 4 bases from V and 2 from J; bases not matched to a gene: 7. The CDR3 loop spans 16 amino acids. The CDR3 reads CASSTGTSEYTDTQYF. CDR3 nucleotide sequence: TGCGCCAGCAGCACGGGGACTAGCGAGTACACAGATACGCAGTATTTT.

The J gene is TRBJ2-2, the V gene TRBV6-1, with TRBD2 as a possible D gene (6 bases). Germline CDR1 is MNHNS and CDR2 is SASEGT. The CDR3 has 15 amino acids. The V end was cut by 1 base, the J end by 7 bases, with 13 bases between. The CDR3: CASSEGTIKGGELFF. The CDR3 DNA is TGTGCCAGCAGTGAAGGGACTATTAAAGGCGGGGAGCTGTTTTTT.

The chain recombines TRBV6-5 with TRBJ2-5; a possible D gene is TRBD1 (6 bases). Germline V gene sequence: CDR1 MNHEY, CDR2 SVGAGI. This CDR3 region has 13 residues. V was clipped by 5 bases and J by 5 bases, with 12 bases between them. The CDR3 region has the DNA TGTGCCAGCAGTACAGGGATTGGGGAGACCCAGTACTTC. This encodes CASSTGIGETQYF.

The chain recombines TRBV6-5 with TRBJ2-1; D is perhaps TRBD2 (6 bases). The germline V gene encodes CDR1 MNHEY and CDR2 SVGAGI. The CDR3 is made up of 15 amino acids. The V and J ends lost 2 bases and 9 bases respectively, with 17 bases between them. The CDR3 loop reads CASSYGREIRSEQFF. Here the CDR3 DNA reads TGTGCCAGCAGTTACGGGCGGGAAATACGAAGTGAGCAGTTCTTC.

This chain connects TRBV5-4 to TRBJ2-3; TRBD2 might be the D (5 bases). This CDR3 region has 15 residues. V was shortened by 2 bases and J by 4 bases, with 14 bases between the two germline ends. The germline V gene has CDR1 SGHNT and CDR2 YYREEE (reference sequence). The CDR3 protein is CASSFSGYRADTQYF. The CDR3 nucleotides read TGTGCCAGCAGCTTCTCGGGGTATCGCGCAGATACGCAGTATTTT.

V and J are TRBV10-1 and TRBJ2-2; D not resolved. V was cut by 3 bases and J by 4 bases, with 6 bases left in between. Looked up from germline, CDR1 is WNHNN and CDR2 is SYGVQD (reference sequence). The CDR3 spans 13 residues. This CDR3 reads CASSDHATGELFF. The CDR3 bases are TGCGCCAGCAGTGATCACGCCACCGGGGAGCTGTTTTTT.

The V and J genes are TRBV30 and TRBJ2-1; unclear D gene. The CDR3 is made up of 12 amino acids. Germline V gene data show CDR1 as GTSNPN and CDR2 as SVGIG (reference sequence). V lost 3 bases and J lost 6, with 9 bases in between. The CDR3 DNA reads TGTGCCTGGAGGCTTCGCCTCAATGAGCAGTTCTTC. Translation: CAWRLRLNEQFF.

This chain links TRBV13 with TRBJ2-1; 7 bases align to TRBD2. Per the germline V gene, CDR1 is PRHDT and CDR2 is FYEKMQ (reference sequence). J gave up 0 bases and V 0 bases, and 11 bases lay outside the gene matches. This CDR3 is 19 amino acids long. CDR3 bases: TGTGCCAGCAGCTTAGGAGGTCTAGTGGGGGGGGGCTCCTACAATGAGCAGTTCTTC. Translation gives CASSLGGLVGGGSYNEQFF.

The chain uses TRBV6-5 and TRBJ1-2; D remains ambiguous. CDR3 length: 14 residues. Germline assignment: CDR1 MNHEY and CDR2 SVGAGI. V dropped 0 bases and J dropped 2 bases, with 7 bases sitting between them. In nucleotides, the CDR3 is TGTGCCAGCAGTTACTCTAGCTTGAACTATGGCTACACCTTC. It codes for CASSYSSLNYGYTF.

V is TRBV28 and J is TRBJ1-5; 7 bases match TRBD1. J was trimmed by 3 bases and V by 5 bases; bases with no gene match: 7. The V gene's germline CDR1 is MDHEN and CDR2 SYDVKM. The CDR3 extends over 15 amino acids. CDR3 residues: CASSPYDRVNQPQHF. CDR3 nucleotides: TGTGCCAGCAGTCCGTATGACAGGGTCAATCAGCCCCAGCATTTT.

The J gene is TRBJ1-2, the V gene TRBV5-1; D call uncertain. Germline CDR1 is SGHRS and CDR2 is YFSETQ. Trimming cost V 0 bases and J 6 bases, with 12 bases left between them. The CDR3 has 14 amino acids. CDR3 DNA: TGCGCCAGCAGCTTGGATCTGGTCCCGGATGGCTACACCTTC. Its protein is CASSLDLVPDGYTF.

The CDR3 reads CASSPRTEWNTGELFF. CDR3 DNA: TGTGCCAGCAGCCCCCGGACAGAGTGGAACACCGGGGAGCTGTTTTTT. The chain combines TRBV13 with TRBJ2-2; D perhaps matches TRBD1 (6 bases). Germline CDR1 is PRHDT and CDR2 is FYEKMQ (reference sequence). V was shortened by 5 bases and J by 1 base, with 14 bases between the two germline ends. CDR3 length: 16 amino acids.